This TCR beta chain originates from a study of T cells in Graves' hyperthyroidism and ophthalmopathy (dated by TCRdb to the late 2010s). Study-level background: TCR V-J signatures able to tell the groups apart were searched for in a discovery cohort of 90 to 100 patients, of whom around 42 had Graves' ophthalmopathy and 55 to 65 had stable Graves' hyperthyroidism. Prospective prediction of ophthalmopathy was tested in an independent validation cohort of fewer than 20 hyperthyroidism patients and 17 patients who later progressed to ophthalmopathy. The 90 to 100 discovery patients were randomly split 7:3 into training and test sets. In addition, the study compared T-cell repertoires in thyroid tissue and in blood from five to seven Graves' hyperthyroidism patients. Following sampling, methimazole starting at 30 mg daily was given to hyperthyroidism patients, and high-dose intravenous methylprednisolone was given to ophthalmopathy patients. According to the paper, TCR Vbeta CDR3 sequencing was carried out on around 140 peripheral blood samples, which came from fewer than 50 ophthalmopathy, approximately 72 hyperthyroidism and about 17 progressor patients.

This clonotype was detected only a few times. Its antigen specificity is not known. The record has no base qualities; no much larger clone is one base away. The study excluded patients with uncontrolled infections, other autoimmune diseases, pregnancy or lactation. Clinical symptoms, serum thyroxine and TRAb, thyroid ultrasound, and orbital computed tomography formed the basis for the diagnoses. Total RNA was extracted using Trizol reagent, and RNA quality was assessed on an Agilent 2100 Bioanalyzer. CDR1 and CDR2 are drawn from the germline V gene: LGHNA, YNFKEQ. From V the trimming removes 0 bases and from J it removes 1 base, while the gene matches leave 8 bases of the junction unaccounted for. The CDR3 runs 19 amino acids, cysteine and phenylalanine included. Just CDR3 DNA is preserved here, 57 bases in frame from base 1. What the study reported, not specific to this receptor: Most expanded thyroid clonotypes (frequency above 0.001) were also found in blood, which suggests that blood repertoires may mirror thyroid immune responses. No statistical method was used to set the sample size in advance, and investigators knew the group allocation. In validation, the model predicted progression to ophthalmopathy a median of roughly 6.5 months before onset, with about 70% sensitivity and around 76% specificity. In cross-validation, a model built on a 13 V-J signature told ophthalmopathy apart from stable hyperthyroidism with approximately 90% sensitivity and roughly 83% specificity, and in testing the same model reached 80%/75%.

TCR beta CDR3 regions were amplified from RNA transcripts. For the first round of RT-PCR on the TCR CDR3, the HTBI primer set was used together with the Qiagen OneStep RT-PCR kit. A second multiplex PCR round built the libraries, followed by size selection and purification. Libraries were sequenced paired-end with 100 bp reads on an Illumina HiSeq2000. The authors processed their data as follows. SOAPnuke was used to process the raw data, removing reads that contained adapters or uncalled bases, had a mean Phred below 15, or lacked an exact match to the constant primer or identifier. High-quality paired reads were merged using COPE v1.2.5, and each unique nucleotide sequence was defined as a clonotype. Clonotypes were aligned to IMGT TRBV, TRBD and TRBJ reference segments using MiTCR v1.1. The analysis was restricted to V-J combinations with a frequency above 0.0001, which together covered 99.2% of the repertoires. The TCS score was defined as the ratio of F50 (clonal expansion) to E x V (chaos), calculated using BLOSUM62-based TCRdist between CDR3 peptides within each V-J. Welch's t-statistics and random forest reduced just over 500 V-J features to fewer than 15, which were used in a naive Bayes classifier (R e1071). The Morisita-Horn index was used to measure how similar the thyroid and blood repertoires were. TCRdb redid the processing of the public reads, applying fastp at Q25 and MiXCR, and retained in-frame beta chains. Rows are combined by CDR3 protein, so each entry shows the most common genes and DNA. Here the V and J calls rest on TCRdb's processing, not on the authors' analysis. The sample profile shows roughly 500,000 distinct CDR3 sequences; about 43% of them were found once. The leading ten clones occupy about 20% of the sample.

The sequenced sample was peripheral blood or thyroid tissue (not recorded which). The sequence was collected from an adult woman with Graves' disease, either hyperthyroidism or ophthalmopathy (not recorded which). This sequence uses TRBV4-2 and TRBJ2-2; 10 junctional bases match TRBD1. The nucleotides read TGTGCCAGCAGCCAAGAAAAGGACAGGGGGTTGGGGAACACCGGGGAGCTGTTTTTT. Its product reads: CASSQEKDRGLGNTGELFF.